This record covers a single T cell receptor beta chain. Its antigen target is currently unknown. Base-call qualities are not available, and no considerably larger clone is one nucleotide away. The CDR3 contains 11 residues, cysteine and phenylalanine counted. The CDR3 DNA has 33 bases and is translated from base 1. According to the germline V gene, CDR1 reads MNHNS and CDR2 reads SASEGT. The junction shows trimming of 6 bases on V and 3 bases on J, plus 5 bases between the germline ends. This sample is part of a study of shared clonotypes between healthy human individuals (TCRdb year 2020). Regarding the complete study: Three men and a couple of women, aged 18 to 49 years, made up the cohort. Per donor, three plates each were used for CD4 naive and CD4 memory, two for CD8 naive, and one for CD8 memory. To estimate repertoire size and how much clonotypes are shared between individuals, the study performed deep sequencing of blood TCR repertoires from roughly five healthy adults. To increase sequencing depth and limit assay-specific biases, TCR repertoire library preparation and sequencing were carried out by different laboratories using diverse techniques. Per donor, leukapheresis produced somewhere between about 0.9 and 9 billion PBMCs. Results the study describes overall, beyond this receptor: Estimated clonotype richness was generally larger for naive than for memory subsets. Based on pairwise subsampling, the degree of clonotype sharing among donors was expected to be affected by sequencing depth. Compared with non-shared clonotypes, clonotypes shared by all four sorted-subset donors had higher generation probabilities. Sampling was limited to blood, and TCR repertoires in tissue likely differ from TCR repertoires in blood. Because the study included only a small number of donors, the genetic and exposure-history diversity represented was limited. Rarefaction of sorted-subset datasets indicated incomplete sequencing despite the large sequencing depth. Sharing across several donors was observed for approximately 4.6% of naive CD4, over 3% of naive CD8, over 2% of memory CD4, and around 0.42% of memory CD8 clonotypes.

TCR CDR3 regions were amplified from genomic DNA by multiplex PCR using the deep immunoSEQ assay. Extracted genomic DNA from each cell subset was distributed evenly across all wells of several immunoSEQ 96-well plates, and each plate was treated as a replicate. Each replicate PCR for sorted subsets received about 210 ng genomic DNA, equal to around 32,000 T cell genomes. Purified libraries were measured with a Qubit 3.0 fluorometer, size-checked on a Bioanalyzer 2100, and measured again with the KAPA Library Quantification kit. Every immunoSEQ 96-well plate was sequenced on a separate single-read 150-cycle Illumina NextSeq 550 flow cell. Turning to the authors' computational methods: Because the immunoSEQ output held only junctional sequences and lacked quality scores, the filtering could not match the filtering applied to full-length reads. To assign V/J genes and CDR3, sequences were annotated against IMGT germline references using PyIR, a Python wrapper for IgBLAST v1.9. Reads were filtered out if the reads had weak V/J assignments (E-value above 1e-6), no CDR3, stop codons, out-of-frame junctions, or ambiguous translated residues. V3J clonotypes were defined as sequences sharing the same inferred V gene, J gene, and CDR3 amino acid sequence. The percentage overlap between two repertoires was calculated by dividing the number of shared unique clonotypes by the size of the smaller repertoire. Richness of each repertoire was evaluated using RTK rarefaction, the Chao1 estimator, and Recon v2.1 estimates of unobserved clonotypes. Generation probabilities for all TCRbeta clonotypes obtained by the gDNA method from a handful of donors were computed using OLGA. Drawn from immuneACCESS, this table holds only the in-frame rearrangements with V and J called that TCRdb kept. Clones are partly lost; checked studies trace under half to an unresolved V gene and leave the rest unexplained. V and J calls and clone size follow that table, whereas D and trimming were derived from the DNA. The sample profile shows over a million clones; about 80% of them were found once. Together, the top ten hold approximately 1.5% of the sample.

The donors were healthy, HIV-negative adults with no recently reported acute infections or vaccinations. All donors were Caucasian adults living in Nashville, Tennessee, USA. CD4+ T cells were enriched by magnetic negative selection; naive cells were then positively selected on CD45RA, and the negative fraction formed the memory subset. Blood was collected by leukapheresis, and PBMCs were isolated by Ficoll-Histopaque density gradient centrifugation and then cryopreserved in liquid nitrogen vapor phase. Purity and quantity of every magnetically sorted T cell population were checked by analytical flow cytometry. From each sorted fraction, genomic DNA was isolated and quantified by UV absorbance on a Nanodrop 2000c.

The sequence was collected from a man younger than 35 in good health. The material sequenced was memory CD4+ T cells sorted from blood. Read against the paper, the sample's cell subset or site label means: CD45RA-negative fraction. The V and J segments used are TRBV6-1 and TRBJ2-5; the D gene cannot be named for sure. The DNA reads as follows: TGTGCCAGCAGGAAAAAAGAGACCCAGTACTTC. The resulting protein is CASRKKETQYF.